This TCR beta chain was sequenced for a study of blood T cell repertoires in COVID-19. In the study overall: Acute and convalescent COVID-19 samples came from the United States, Italy and Spain. Sample material is recorded as cDNA or gDNA derived from T cells, B-cell-depleted T cells, or PBMCs.

Authors' analysis steps: Reference gene primer amplification gave nucleated cell count estimates. Only in-frame clones appear in the TCRdb table, and some are missing; sequencing was by immunoSEQ multiplex PCR. Clone size and V and J calls were adopted from that table, with D and trimming inferred from the DNA. There are 85,000 to 120,000 clones in the sample; 71% occur only once, and around 0.92% lies in the top ten. The germline CDR1 and CDR2 sequences are MNHEY and SVGAGI. The CDR3 runs to 16 residues. Trimming shortened V by 0 bases and J by 0 bases, and 11 bases separated the two germline ends. The chain uses TRBV6-5 and TRBJ1-2; the D gene is possibly TRBD1 (6 bases). The source material was peripheral blood. This receptor was identified in a human donor with acute or convalescent COVID-19. The donor label of this sample is uncertain. DNA for the CDR3: TGTGCCAGCAGTTACTCAAGCAGGGGTACTAACTATGGCTACACCTTC. This gives the protein CASSYSSRGTNYGYTF.